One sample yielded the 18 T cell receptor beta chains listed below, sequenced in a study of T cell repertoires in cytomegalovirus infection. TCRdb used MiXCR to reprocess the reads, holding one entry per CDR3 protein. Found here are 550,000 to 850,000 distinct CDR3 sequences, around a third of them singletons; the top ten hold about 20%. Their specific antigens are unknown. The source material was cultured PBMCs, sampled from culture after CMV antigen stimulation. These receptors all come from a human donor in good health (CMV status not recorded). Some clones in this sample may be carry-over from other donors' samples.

This chain's CDR3 is CASKAQRTSGYEQYF. The CDR3 DNA reads TGTGCCAGCAAAGCCCAACGGACTAGCGGATACGAGCAGTACTTC. The genes are TRBV2 and TRBJ2-7; 10 bases line up with TRBD2. Germline assignment: CDR1 SNHLY and CDR2 FYNNEI. The CDR3 is 15 residues long. V lost 7 bases and J lost 4; bases outside the gene matches: 10.

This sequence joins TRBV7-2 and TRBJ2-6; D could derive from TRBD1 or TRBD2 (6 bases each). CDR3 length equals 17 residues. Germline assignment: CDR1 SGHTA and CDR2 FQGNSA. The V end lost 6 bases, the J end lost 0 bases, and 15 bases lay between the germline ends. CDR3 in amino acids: CASRKGGTSSGANVLTF. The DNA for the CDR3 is TGTGCCAGCAGAAAAGGGGGGACGAGCTCTGGGGCCAACGTCCTGACTTTC.

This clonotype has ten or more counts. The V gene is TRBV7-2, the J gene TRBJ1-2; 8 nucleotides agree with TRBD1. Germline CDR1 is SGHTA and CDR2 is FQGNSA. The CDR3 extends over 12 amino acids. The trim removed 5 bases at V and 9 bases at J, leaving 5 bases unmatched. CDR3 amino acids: CASSLDRGSYTF. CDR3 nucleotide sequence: TGTGCCAGCAGCCTAGACAGGGGTAGCTACACCTTC.

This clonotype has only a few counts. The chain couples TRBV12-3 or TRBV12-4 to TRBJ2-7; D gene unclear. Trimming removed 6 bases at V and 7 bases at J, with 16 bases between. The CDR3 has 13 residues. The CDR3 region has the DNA TGTGCCAGCAGAAAAGCACCATCTGAGGAGCAGTACTTC. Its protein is CASRKAPSEEQYF.

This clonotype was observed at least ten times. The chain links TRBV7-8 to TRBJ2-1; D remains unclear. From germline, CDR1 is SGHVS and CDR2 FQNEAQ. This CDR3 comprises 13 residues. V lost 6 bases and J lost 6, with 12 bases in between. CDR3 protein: CASSSVRGNEQFF. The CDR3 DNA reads TGTGCCAGCAGTTCTGTTCGCGGCAATGAGCAGTTCTTC.

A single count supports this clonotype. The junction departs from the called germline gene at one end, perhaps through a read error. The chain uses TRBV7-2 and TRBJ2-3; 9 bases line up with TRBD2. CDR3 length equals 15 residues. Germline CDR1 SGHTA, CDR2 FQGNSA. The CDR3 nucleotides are TGTGCCAGCAGCTATTTAGCGGGAGTCCCAGATCCGCAGTATTTT. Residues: CASSYLAGVPDPQYF.

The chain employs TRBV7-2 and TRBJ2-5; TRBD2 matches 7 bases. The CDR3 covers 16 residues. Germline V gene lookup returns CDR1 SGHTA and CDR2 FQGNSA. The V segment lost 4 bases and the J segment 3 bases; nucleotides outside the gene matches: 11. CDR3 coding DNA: TGTGCCAGCAGCTACGAATCGGCGGGAGTGAAAGAGACCCAGTACTTC. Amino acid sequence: CASSYESAGVKETQYF.

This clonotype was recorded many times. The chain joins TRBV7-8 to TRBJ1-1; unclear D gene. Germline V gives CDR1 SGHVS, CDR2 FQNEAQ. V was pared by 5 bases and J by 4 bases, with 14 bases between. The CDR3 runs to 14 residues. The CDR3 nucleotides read TGTGCCAGCAGCCTCGCTCCTCCGGGCACTGAAGCTTTCTTT. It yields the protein CASSLAPPGTEAFF.

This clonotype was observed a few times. For the CDR3, the DNA is TGTGCCAGCAGCTTCGCAGGGAAGCCCCCCTACGAGCAGTACTTC. Residues: CASSFAGKPPYEQYF. The chain joins TRBV11-2 to TRBJ2-7; weak D call: TRBD1 (5 bases). This CDR3 contains 15 residues. CDR1 and CDR2 (germline): SGHAT, FQNNGV. V shed 3 bases and J shed 2 bases, with 14 bases lying between them. The full variable domain, with the rest looked up from reference TRBV11-2 and TRBJ2-7, is EAGVAQSPRYKIIEKRQSVAFWCNPISGHATLYWYQQILGQGPKLLIQFQNNGVVDDSQLPKDRFSAERLKGVDSTLKIQPAKLEDSAVYLCASSFAGKPPYEQYFGPGTRLTVT.

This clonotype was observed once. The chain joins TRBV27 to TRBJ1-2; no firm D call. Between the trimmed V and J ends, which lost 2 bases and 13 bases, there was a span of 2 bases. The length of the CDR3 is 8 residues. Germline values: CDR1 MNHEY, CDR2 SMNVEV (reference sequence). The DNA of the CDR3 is TGTGCCAGCAGTTTAATCACCTTC. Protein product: CASSLITF.

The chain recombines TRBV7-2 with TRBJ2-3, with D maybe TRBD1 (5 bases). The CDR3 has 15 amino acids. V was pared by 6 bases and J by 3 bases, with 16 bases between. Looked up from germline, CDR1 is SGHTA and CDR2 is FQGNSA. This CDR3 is CASRQKGLNTDTQYF. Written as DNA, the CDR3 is TGTGCCAGCAGACAAAAGGGGCTTAATACAGATACGCAGTATTTT.

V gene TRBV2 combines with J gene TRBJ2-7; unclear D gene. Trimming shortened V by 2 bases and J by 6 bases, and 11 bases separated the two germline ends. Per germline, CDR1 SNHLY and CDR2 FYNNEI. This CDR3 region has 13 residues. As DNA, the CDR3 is TGTGCCAGCAGTGAATCCCCCCTTACCGAGCAGTACTTC. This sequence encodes CASSESPLTEQYF.

The DNA for the CDR3 is TGTGCCAGTAGTACGCCCTGGGGGGGCACCGGGGAGCTGTTTTTT. The encoded protein is CASSTPWGGTGELFF. The chain carries TRBV19 and TRBJ2-2; 7 bases map to TRBD2. With 4 bases clipped from V and 4 bases from J, the junction kept 6 bases outside the gene matches. The CDR3 runs to 15 residues. The germline gives CDR1 LNHDA, CDR2 SQIVND (reference sequence).

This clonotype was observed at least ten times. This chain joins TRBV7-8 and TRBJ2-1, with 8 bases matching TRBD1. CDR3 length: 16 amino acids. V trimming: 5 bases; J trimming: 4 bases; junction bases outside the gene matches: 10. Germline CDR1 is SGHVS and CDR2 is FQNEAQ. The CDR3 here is CASSQQDRERYNEQFF. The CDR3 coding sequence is TGTGCCAGCAGCCAACAGGACAGGGAGAGGTACAATGAGCAGTTCTTC. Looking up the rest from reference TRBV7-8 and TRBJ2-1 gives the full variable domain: GAGVSQSPRYKVAKRGQDVALRCDPISGHVSLFWYQQALGQGPEFLTYFQNEAQLDKSGLPSDRFFAERPEGSVSTLKIQRTQQEDSAVYLCASSQQDRERYNEQFFGPGTRLTVL.

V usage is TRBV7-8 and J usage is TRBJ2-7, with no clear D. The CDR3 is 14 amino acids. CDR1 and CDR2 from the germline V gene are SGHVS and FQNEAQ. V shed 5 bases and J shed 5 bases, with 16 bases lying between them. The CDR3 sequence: CASSRIGPPDEQYF. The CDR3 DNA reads TGTGCCAGCAGCCGGATAGGGCCTCCAGACGAGCAGTACTTC.

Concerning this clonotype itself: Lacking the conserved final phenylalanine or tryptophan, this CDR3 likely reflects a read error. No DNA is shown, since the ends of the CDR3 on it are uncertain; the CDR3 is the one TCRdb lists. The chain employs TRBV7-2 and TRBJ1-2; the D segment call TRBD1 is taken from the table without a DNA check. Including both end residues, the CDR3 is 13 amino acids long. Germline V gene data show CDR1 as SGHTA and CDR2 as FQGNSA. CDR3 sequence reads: CASSFGGGDGHTS.

The CDR3 is CASSLGGGRNPYEQYF. In nucleotides, the CDR3 is TGTGCCAGCAGCCTCGGGGGAGGACGGAATCCCTACGAGCAGTACTTC. J is TRBJ2-7 and V is TRBV28; D is perhaps TRBD2 (6 bases). Germline CDR1 is MDHEN and CDR2 is SYDVKM. Trimming removed 6 bases at V and 2 bases at J, with 20 bases between. The CDR3 spans 16 residues.

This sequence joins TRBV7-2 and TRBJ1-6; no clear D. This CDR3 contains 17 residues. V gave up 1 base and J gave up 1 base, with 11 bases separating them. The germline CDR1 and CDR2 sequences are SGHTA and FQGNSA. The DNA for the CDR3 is TGTGCCAGCAGCTTAGTGTTCTGGGATTCCTATAATTCACCCCTCCACTTT. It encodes CASSLVFWDSYNSPLHF. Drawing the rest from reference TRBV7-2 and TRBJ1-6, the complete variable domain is GAGVSQSPSNKVTEKGKDVELRCDPISGHTALYWYRQSLGQGLEFLIYFQGNSAPDKSGLPSDRFSAERTGGSVSTLTIQRTQQEDSAVYLCASSLVFWDSYNSPLHFGNGTRLTVT.